The clone carrying this T cell receptor beta chain occurred a few times. The antigen remains undetermined. This entry is derived from a study of cytomegalovirus exposure and HLA in healthy donors. A multiplex PCR was run with 60 Vbeta primers and 13 Jbeta primers. The repertoire was sequenced with immunoSEQ multiplex PCR; TCRdb's copy has only in-frame clones and lacks some. Of 130,000 or so clones listed, 8.9% are singletons. This CDR3 has 17 residues. Germline V gene sequence: CDR1 SGHKS, CDR2 YYEKEE (reference sequence). After removal of 3 bases from V and 2 bases from J, the junction contained 11 bases not matched to a gene. Study findings and constraints: The HLA-A and HLA-B alleles of most subjects were reportedly predicted accurately from TCR beta sequences.

The clonotype originates from a woman aged 40 to 50 in good health and CMV-seropositive. Sample: PBMCs. The chain recombines TRBV5-5 with TRBJ1-1; 9 positions match TRBD1. CDR3: CASSYQQGASGNTEAFF. The CDR3 nucleotides are TGTGCCAGCAGCTATCAACAGGGGGCTTCAGGAAACACTGAAGCTTTCTTT.